The TCR beta chain described here comes from a study of beta chain features in type 1 diabetes listed by TCRdb under 2018. General notes on the study: No differences in mean age, gender distribution, total cell number or subset yield were found between patients and healthy donors. A total of 85 million to 140 million sorted cells were examined across all samples, and the number of cells per subset was strongly correlated with RNA yield. Naive and central memory subsets were obtained from all 30 or so donors, but regulatory and stem cell-like memory subsets were isolated from only 8 patients and about eight healthy donors. In the study, recently diagnosed type 1 diabetes patients and matched healthy donors were compared on the TCRB repertoires of their sorted circulating CD4+ T cell subsets. Results and caveats for the whole study, not just this receptor: PCR might favor shorter templates, but patient and control samples were amplified and corrected together, so any skew would affect both groups equally. Because cDNA rather than genomic DNA was sequenced, highly expressing activated cells could have been over-represented, although no difference in activation and CD3 levels was found between groups. Fewer insertions and more nucleotide deletions at VDJ recombination sites were observed in patients with type 1 diabetes, implying thymic rearrangement abnormalities. Because the HLA sub-analyses included only small numbers of individuals, any influence of HLA type on TCRB rearrangement was left unresolved. Naive, central memory and regulatory TCRB repertoires appeared to be more alike among patients than among healthy donors. In all four CD4+ subsets, TCRB CDR3 length was moderately but significantly shorter in type 1 diabetes patients.

Of note for this clone: Its antigen is unknown. No much larger clonotype is one base removed from it; base qualities were not supplied.

The entire amount of isolated RNA was reverse transcribed using the High Capacity cDNA Reverse Transcription Kit, so the sequenced TCRB transcripts were expressed ones. Naive, central memory and regulatory T cell samples underwent deep immunoSEQ sequencing, averaging around 3.7 million total reads per sample. Sorted cells were lysed in RLT buffer, and RNA was extracted using DNase-treated RNeasy Micro or Mini kits according to cell number. Each cell subset was processed on its own to prevent cross-contamination, while patient and healthy donor samples were processed together. The immunoSEQ multiplex PCR was used to amplify TCRB sequences from cDNA, yielding 87-bp fragments that span the CDR3 region. Sequencing of the amplicons was performed on the Illumina HiSeq platform. As for how the authors treated the data: Synthetic template baselines were used to correct PCR bias computationally, reads within Hamming distance 2 were collapsed together, and singletons that could not be merged were discarded. Reads were aligned to IMGT to assign V, D and J genes, CDR3 length, and insertions or deletions at six rearrangement sites. Within each subset, clonotype counts were normalized to sorted cell number, after which true diversity and Gini coefficients were computed with the tcR R package. Repertoire sharing was quantified using the overlap coefficient calculated on TCRB nucleotide sequences. As a proxy for the pre-selection repertoire, out-of-frame TCRB sequences from naive cells were analyzed. TCRdb retrieved this table from immuneACCESS and kept in-frame rearrangements only. Not all clones are present; in checked studies, unresolved V genes account for under half, and no reason is known for the remainder. Clonal size and the V and J genes are those of that table, whereas D and trimming came from the DNA. This sample gives 250,000 to 300,000 clones in total; about 13% of them show up just once. The ten largest clones add up to 0.017% of the sample.

Each donor gave one peripheral blood draw, averaging approximately 120 mL, which was collected into heparinised tubes. Naive, central memory, regulatory and stem cell-like memory CD4+ T cells were sorted on a BD FACSAria II using a panel including CD45RO, CCR7, CD25, CD127, CD95 and CD27. A purity above 95% was achieved for all sorted populations. PBMCs were isolated immediately by Lymphoprep density gradient centrifugation and stained directly without culture. So that batch effects would be minimized, each experiment stained and sorted samples in pairs, pairing one healthy donor with one patient. Sequencing input: naive CD4+ T cells from blood. The cell subset or site label for this specimen denotes: true naive CD4+ T cells. This receptor was obtained from a young man with type 1 diabetes.

Here is the DNA: TGTGCCAGCAGCTTACGCGGTATCGACAGACCTAAACACTATGGCTACACCTTC. The translation is CASSLRGIDRPKHYGYTF. The receptor chain draws on TRBV7-2 and TRBJ1-2, with a weak D call of TRBD1 (5 bases match). Counted from cysteine to phenylalanine, this CDR3 has 18 amino acids. Only the CDR3 DNA is retained, 54 bases long and in frame from the first base. The CDR1 and CDR2 encoded by the germline V gene are SGHTA and FQGNSA. Cut back by 2 bases and 3 bases, the V and J ends lie 22 bases apart.